The 32 T cell receptor beta chains below all came from one sample that was sequenced in a study of technical replicates of blood from four donors. Assay used: immunoSEQ multiplex PCR; TCRdb lists only in-frame clones, some missing. The table includes approximately 81,000 clones, approximately 94% detected once. Sequenced: T cells isolated from PBMCs. Source of these receptors: a human donor in good health.

The chain has TRBV28 and TRBJ2-3; 9 positions agree with TRBD2. The CDR3 is made up of 17 amino acids. Per germline, CDR1 MDHEN and CDR2 SYDVKM. The V gene end was trimmed by 7 bases and the J gene end by 0 bases; junction bases not matched to a gene: 11. CDR3 nucleotide sequence: TGTGCCAGCAACGAAGATGGACTAGCGTCTAGCACAGATACGCAGTATTTT. It is translated as CASNEDGLASSTDTQYF.

The rearrangement links TRBV2 to TRBJ2-3, with TRBD1 matching over 11 bases. The CDR3 consists of 17 residues. Germline V gene lookup returns CDR1 SNHLY and CDR2 FYNNEI. Trimming took 6 bases from V and 0 from J; bases not matched to a gene: 8. The CDR3 DNA reads TGTGCCAGCAGCGAGGGACAGGGGGACGGAAGCACAGATACGCAGTATTTT. It translates to CASSEGQGDGSTDTQYF.

This clone occurred once. The gene calls are TRBV5-5 and TRBJ1-2; D is undetermined. Trimming shortened V by 0 bases and J by 4 bases, and 16 bases separated the two germline ends. Germline CDR1 SGHKS, CDR2 YYEKEE (reference sequence). The CDR3 totals 16 residues. The CDR3 loop reads CASSLVFYRAFYGYTF. The CDR3 coding sequence is TGTGCCAGCAGCTTGGTTTTTTACAGAGCCTTCTATGGCTACACCTTC.

The chain couples TRBV20-1 to TRBJ1-1, with 8 bases matching TRBD1. V trimming: 6 bases; J trimming: 8 bases; junction bases outside the gene matches: 5. The CDR3 is 11 residues long. Per germline, CDR1 DFQATT and CDR2 SNEGSKA (reference sequence). DNA for the CDR3: TGCAGTGCCAAACAGGGGGACGAAGCTTTCTTT. It encodes CSAKQGDEAFF.

V gene TRBV29-1 combines with J gene TRBJ2-1; TRBD2 aligns across 8 bases. Unmatched junction bases numbered 2, after V lost 7 bases and J lost 6 bases. This CDR3 contains 11 residues. Germline CDR1 SQVTM, CDR2 ANQGSEA. CDR3 region: CSGAGANEQFF. Written as DNA, the CDR3 is TGCAGCGGAGCGGGGGCCAATGAGCAGTTCTTC.

This sequence joins TRBV4-1 and TRBJ2-7; 8 nucleotides match TRBD1. This CDR3 is 15 amino acids long. Germline trimming cut 4 bases from V and 2 bases from J; bases unmatched to any gene: 7. CDR1 and CDR2 from the germline V gene are MGHRA and YSYEKL. For the CDR3, the DNA is TGCGCCAGCAGCCTCAGACAGGGGCTAACCTACGAGCAGTACTTC. Translated, it gives CASSLRQGLTYEQYF.

Only one count was recorded for this clone. The V gene is TRBV7-9, the J gene TRBJ1-3, with 7 positions matching TRBD1. Germline V lookup: CDR1 SEHNR, CDR2 FQNEAQ (reference sequence). V lost 5 bases, J lost 3 bases, and 4 bases stayed unmatched. This CDR3 spans 14 amino acids. CDR3 in amino acids: CASSVRQGGNTIYF. The DNA for the CDR3 is TGTGCCAGCAGCGTAAGACAGGGTGGAAACACCATATATTTT.

The table lists this clone with a count of one. This chain joins TRBV10-1 and TRBJ2-3; weak D call: TRBD2 (5 bases). Germline values: CDR1 WNHNN, CDR2 SYGVQD (reference sequence). The CDR3 is 13 amino acids. V was trimmed by 7 bases and J by 1 base, leaving 9 bases between them. CDR3: CASMSSGTDTQYF. CDR3 in DNA: TGCGCCAGCATGAGTAGCGGCACAGATACGCAGTATTTT.

The rearrangement uses TRBV28 and TRBJ2-5; the match to TRBD1 covers 8 bases. CDR1 and CDR2 (germline): MDHEN, SYDVKM. There are 14 residues in the CDR3. Unmatched junction bases numbered 5, after V lost 5 bases and J lost 3 bases. This chain's CDR3 is CASSVHRGKETQYF. The CDR3 DNA sequence: TGTGCCAGCAGTGTGCACAGGGGGAAAGAGACCCAGTACTTC. Drawing the rest from reference TRBV28 and TRBJ2-5, the complete variable domain is DVKVTQSSRYLVKRTGEKVFLECVQDMDHENMFWYRQDPGLGLRLIYFSYDVKMKEKGDIPEGYSVSREKKERFSLILESASTNQTSMYLCASSVHRGKETQYFGPGTRLLVL.

The V call is TRBV29-1, the J call TRBJ2-2; D remains ambiguous. Germline CDR1 reads SQVTM; CDR2 reads ANQGSEA. V lost 4 bases and J 1 base, leaving 4 bases between the germline ends. CDR3 length equals 12 residues. The CDR3 is CSVGGNTGELFF. DNA of the CDR3: TGCAGCGTTGGCGGGAACACCGGGGAGCTGTTTTTT.

The chain couples TRBV5-1 to TRBJ2-7; 11 bases fit TRBD2. The germline V gene encodes CDR1 SGHRS and CDR2 YFSETQ. J was trimmed by 2 bases and V by 7 bases; bases with no gene match: 2. This CDR3 has 13 amino acids. The chain's CDR3 is CASGTSGTYEQYF. In nucleotides, the CDR3 is TGCGCCAGCGGGACTAGCGGCACCTACGAGCAGTACTTC.

The V call is TRBV11-3, the J call TRBJ2-7, with D perhaps matching TRBD1 (6 bases). The CDR3 length is 16 residues. V lost 5 bases and J lost 0, with 17 bases in between. Germline CDR1 SGHNT, CDR2 YENEEA. CDR3 sequence (DNA): TGTGCCAGCAGCAAAATTGTGTCCAGGGGCTCCTACGAGCAGTACTTC. Translated, it gives CASSKIVSRGSYEQYF.

This rearrangement joins TRBV4-1 to TRBJ2-7, with 9 bases aligning to TRBD2. Germline lookup yields CDR1 MGHRA and CDR2 YSYEKL. The CDR3 is made up of 14 amino acids. The trim removed 6 bases at V and 4 bases at J, leaving 7 bases unmatched. As DNA, the CDR3 is TGCGCCAGCAGAACTAGCGGGCCCAGTTACGAGCAGTACTTC. This sequence encodes CASRTSGPSYEQYF.

V is TRBV7-2 and J is TRBJ2-7; 10 bases line up with TRBD2. Germline assignment: CDR1 SGHTA and CDR2 FQGNSA. This CDR3 contains 14 residues. Germline trimming cut 2 bases from V and 3 bases from J; bases unmatched to any gene: 1. DNA of the CDR3: TGTGCCAGCAGCTTACTAGCGGGAGACTACGAGCAGTACTTC. This codes for CASSLLAGDYEQYF.

This clone has only one observation. The chain is built from TRBV7-3 and TRBJ2-3; D call uncertain. Germline V gene lookup returns CDR1 SGHTA and CDR2 FQGTGA. The CDR3 is 12 amino acids. Trimming cost V 3 bases and J 8 bases, with 9 bases left between them. The CDR3 DNA reads as TGTGCCAGCAGCTTTCATGGCGGTACGCAGTATTTT. Protein: CASSFHGGTQYF.

The sample holds one count of this clone. The chain couples TRBV6-6 to TRBJ2-3, with TRBD1 identical over 8 bases. Germline-derived CDR1 and CDR2 are MNHNY and SVGAGI (reference sequence). The junction had 8 bases not matched to a gene; V was cut back by 4 bases and J by 5 bases. The CDR3 is 15 residues long. This chain's CDR3 is CASSFVGQAEDTQYF. Written as DNA, the CDR3 is TGTGCCAGCAGTTTTGTGGGACAGGCGGAAGATACGCAGTATTTT.

This chain joins TRBV10-1 and TRBJ2-7; tentatively, D is TRBD1 (6 bases). This CDR3 has 15 residues. Per germline, CDR1 WNHNN and CDR2 SYGVQD (reference sequence). Trimming left V 0 bases short and J 2 bases short, with 11 bases between. The CDR3 loop is CASSESAGAAYEQYF. The CDR3 nucleotides are TGCGCCAGCAGTGAGTCTGCAGGGGCTGCCTACGAGCAGTACTTC.

The sample holds one count of this clone. The chain links TRBV9 to TRBJ2-3; TRBD2 aligns across 9 bases. The CDR3 is 14 amino acids. V was pared by 2 bases and J by 4 bases, with 2 bases of the junction left unmatched. Germline V gene lookup returns CDR1 SGDLS and CDR2 YYNGEE. The CDR3 DNA follows: TGTGCCAGCAGCGTGGGACTAGCCCCAGATACGCAGTATTTT. This gives the protein CASSVGLAPDTQYF.

This chain links TRBV7-2 with TRBJ1-3; 7 bases agree with TRBD1. This CDR3 is 15 amino acids long. The V gene's germline CDR1 is SGHTA and CDR2 FQGNSA. The J segment lost 0 bases and the V segment lost 6 bases, leaving 5 bases of the junction unmatched. Written as DNA, the CDR3 is TGTGCCAGCAGTTTTGGGACAGTCTCTGGAAACACCATATATTTT. This encodes CASSFGTVSGNTIYF.

The V call is TRBV6-5, the J call TRBJ2-7, with D possibly matching TRBD1 (5 bases). CDR3 length equals 14 residues. Germline CDR1 MNHEY, CDR2 SVGAGI. V lost 5 bases and J lost 4, with 15 bases in between. This CDR3 is CASSDFKDTYEQYF. The CDR3, as DNA: TGTGCCAGCAGTGACTTTAAGGACACTTACGAGCAGTACTTC.

V and J are TRBV11-2 and TRBJ2-1; a possible D gene is TRBD1 (5 bases). Germline V gene lookup returns CDR1 SGHAT and CDR2 FQNNGV. The length of the CDR3 is 18 residues. Between the trimmed V and J ends, which lost 5 bases and 0 bases, there was a span of 20 bases. CDR3: CASSPRVGEKSSYNEQFF. CDR3 sequence (DNA): TGTGCCAGCAGCCCACGGGTAGGGGAAAAGAGCTCCTACAATGAGCAGTTCTTC.

This chain uses TRBV28 with TRBJ1-2, with a possible D match to TRBD1 (5 bases). The V gene's germline CDR1 is MDHEN and CDR2 SYDVKM. Trimming removed 5 bases at V and 2 bases at J, with 6 bases between. This CDR3 contains 12 residues. Written as DNA, the CDR3 is TGTGCCAGCAGTAGACAGAACTATGGCTACACCTTC. Translation gives CASSRQNYGYTF.

V is TRBV29-1 and J is TRBJ2-1, with TRBD1 matching 9 bases. The CDR3 has 15 residues. The germline V gene encodes CDR1 SQVTM and CDR2 ANQGSEA. V was clipped by 2 bases and J by 9 bases; unmatched bases: 11. The chain's CDR3 is CSVELRGQGFAEQFF. DNA for the CDR3: TGCAGCGTTGAACTCCGGGGACAGGGATTCGCTGAGCAGTTCTTC.

The chain combines TRBV2 with TRBJ1-2; TRBD1 might be the D (5 bases). This CDR3 region has 12 residues. The V end was cut by 4 bases, the J end by 4 bases, with 7 bases between. The germline CDR1 and CDR2 sequences are SNHLY and FYNNEI. The CDR3: CASSVQGYGYTF. DNA of the CDR3: TGTGCCAGCAGTGTTCAGGGCTATGGCTACACCTTC. The variable domain in full, with the rest retrieved from reference TRBV2 and TRBJ1-2, is EPEVTQTPSHQVTQMGQEVILRCVPISNHLYFYWYRQILGQKVEFLVSFYNNEISEKSEIFDDQFSVERPDGSNFTLKIRSTKLEDSAMYFCASSVQGYGYTFGSGTRLTVV.

V usage is TRBV6-9 and J usage is TRBJ2-7; TRBD1 agrees at 7 bases. This CDR3 has 14 amino acids. Trimming took 0 bases from V and 3 from J; bases not matched to a gene: 2. The germline V gene has CDR1 MNHGY and CDR2 SVAAGI. CDR3 sequence (DNA): TGTGCCAGCAGTTATTCTTGGGACAGCTACGAGCAGTACTTC. Translation: CASSYSWDSYEQYF.

CDR3 protein: CASSIDRGGPDTQYF. The CDR3 DNA is TGTGCCAGTAGTATAGATCGAGGGGGACCAGATACGCAGTATTTT. This sequence joins TRBV19 and TRBJ2-3, with D tentatively TRBD1 (6 bases). The V gene's germline CDR1 is LNHDA and CDR2 SQIVND (reference sequence). Trimming pared 0 bases from V and 4 bases from J, leaving 11 bases between. There are 15 residues in the CDR3. Together with reference TRBV19 and TRBJ2-3, the CDR3 gives the full variable domain: DGGITQSPKYLFRKEGQNVTLSCEQNLNHDAMYWYRQDPGQGLRLIYYSQIVNDFQKGDIAEGYSVSREKKESFPLTVTSAQKNPTAFYLCASSIDRGGPDTQYFGPGTRLTVL.

The chain employs TRBV5-1 and TRBJ2-2; no firm D call. The CDR3 totals 14 residues. Trimming left V 1 base short and J 7 bases short, with 11 bases between. The germline V gene encodes CDR1 SGHRS and CDR2 YFSETQ. The CDR3: CASSLNSIGGELFF. In DNA form, the CDR3 reads TGCGCCAGCAGCTTGAACAGTATCGGCGGGGAGCTGTTTTTT.

The chain combines TRBV9 with TRBJ2-1, with 7 bases aligning to TRBD2. After removal of 0 bases from V and 0 bases from J, the junction contained 12 bases not matched to a gene. Germline CDR1 and CDR2: SGDLS and YYNGEE. This CDR3 is 19 amino acids long. The DNA for the CDR3 is TGTGCCAGCAGCGTAGAGCACGGGAGGTCCCTCCCCTCCTACAATGAGCAGTTCTTC. This sequence encodes CASSVEHGRSLPSYNEQFF.

This chain uses TRBV7-9 with TRBJ1-1; D possibly corresponds to TRBD1 (6 bases). The CDR3 is 14 residues long. The V gene lost 1 base and the J gene lost 4 bases, with 10 bases spanning the gap. In germline, CDR1 is SEHNR, CDR2 FQNEAQ (reference sequence). CDR3 amino acids: CASSLDRVGTEAFF. CDR3 sequence (DNA): TGTGCCAGCAGCTTAGACAGGGTCGGCACTGAAGCTTTCTTT.

V and J are TRBV29-1 and TRBJ1-4, with D uncertain. Looked up from germline, CDR1 is SQVTM and CDR2 is ANQGSEA. V was shortened by 4 bases and J by 6 bases, with 3 bases between the two germline ends. CDR3 size: 10 residues. CDR3 loop: CSVGDEKLFF. CDR3 in DNA: TGCAGCGTTGGCGATGAAAAACTGTTTTTT.

The gene calls are TRBV10-3 and TRBJ1-1, with TRBD1 matching 11 bases. The germline CDR1 and CDR2 sequences are ENHRY and SYGVKD. The ends lost 10 bases at V and 10 bases at J; junction bases unmatched: 11. The CDR3 loop spans 13 amino acids. The CDR3 reads CATGGQGGVIAFF. CDR3 sequence (DNA): TGTGCCACCGGGGGACAGGGGGGAGTCATAGCTTTCTTT.

The CDR3 bases are TGTGCCAGCAGTTACGGGACAATCAACGGAGGCTATGGCTACACCTTC. It translates to CASSYGTINGGYGYTF. V and J are TRBV6-5 and TRBJ1-2; a possible D gene is TRBD1 (6 bases). This CDR3 has 16 residues. V was cut by 2 bases and J by 4 bases, with 17 bases left in between. Looked up from germline, CDR1 is MNHEY and CDR2 is SVGAGI.